Below are 20 T cell receptor beta chains sequenced from a single sample in a study of T cell changes during pregnancy in multiple sclerosis. The method was immunoSEQ multiplex PCR; TCRdb's version includes in-frame clones alone and lacks a portion of them. The data hold some 60,000 clones, with 90% observed a single time. This sample comprised peripheral blood, obtained in the first trimester of pregnancy. The receptors stem from a female donor in good health, enrolled as a control in a pregnancy study.

V is TRBV5-1 and J is TRBJ2-3, with 9 bases that match TRBD1. Germline CDR1 SGHRS, CDR2 YFSETQ. The CDR3 extends over 15 amino acids. Trimming at V came to 0 bases and at J to 3 bases, leaving 2 bases not matched to a gene. CDR3 residues: CASSLAGTGTDTQYF. As DNA, the CDR3 is TGCGCCAGCAGCTTGGCCGGGACAGGGACAGATACGCAGTATTTT.

The rearrangement uses TRBV19 and TRBJ1-1; perhaps TRBD1 as D (5 bases). Germline V gene sequence: CDR1 LNHDA, CDR2 SQIVND (reference sequence). The CDR3 consists of 16 residues. The ends were cut back, 7 bases at V and 0 bases at J, with 18 bases in the middle. In DNA, the CDR3 is TGTGCCAGTACTTTAAATCCCCAAGGGGTGAACACTGAAGCTTTCTTT. Its translation: CASTLNPQGVNTEAFF. The full variable domain, completed using reference TRBV19 and TRBJ1-1, is DGGITQSPKYLFRKEGQNVTLSCEQNLNHDAMYWYRQDPGQGLRLIYYSQIVNDFQKGDIAEGYSVSREKKESFPLTVTSAQKNPTAFYLCASTLNPQGVNTEAFFGQGTRLTVV.

The chain links TRBV7-9 to TRBJ1-1; D not certain. Germline values: CDR1 SEHNR, CDR2 FQNEAQ (reference sequence). V lost 5 bases and J 4 bases, leaving 11 bases between the germline ends. The CDR3 loop spans 13 amino acids. In DNA form, the CDR3 reads TGTGCCAGCAGCGGGCGCGGGGTCACTGAAGCTTTCTTT. Residues: CASSGRGVTEAFF.

The V gene is TRBV7-2, the J gene TRBJ2-2, with 12 bases lining up with TRBD2. V lost 5 bases and J lost 3; bases outside the gene matches: 10. This CDR3 has 18 residues. Germline CDR1 SGHTA, CDR2 FQGNSA. CDR3 DNA sequence: TGTGCCAGCAGCCCGATACTAGCGGGAGGTTCCTACACCGGGGAGCTGTTTTTT. It is translated as CASSPILAGGSYTGELFF.

This clone was detected once. The chain links TRBV13 to TRBJ2-2; 12 nucleotides agree with TRBD2. CDR1 PRHDT and CDR2 FYEKMQ come from the germline V gene (reference sequence). V was clipped by 6 bases and J by 4 bases; unmatched bases: 12. CDR3 length: 18 amino acids. This CDR3 reads CASRSGPLAGGITGELFF. For the CDR3, the DNA is TGTGCCAGCAGATCCGGTCCCCTAGCGGGGGGGATCACCGGGGAGCTGTTTTTT.

This chain links TRBV7-2 with TRBJ1-4, with a possible D match to TRBD1 (5 bases). Germline CDR1 is SGHTA and CDR2 is FQGNSA. The CDR3 has 15 amino acids. V was pared by 3 bases and J by 8 bases, with 16 bases between. This CDR3 reads CASSFFTGPGEKLFF. The DNA for the CDR3 is TGTGCCAGCAGCTTTTTCACAGGCCCAGGGGAAAAACTGTTTTTT.

On this clone: Germline and junction disagree at one end, which may indicate a read error. The rearrangement links TRBV7-7 to TRBJ2-1; 7 nucleotides align to TRBD2. The CDR3 runs to 13 residues. Germline V gene sequence: CDR1 SSHAT, CDR2 FNYEAQ (reference sequence). CDR3 nucleotides: TGTGCTAGCAGCCCCCGGACTAGTGTTGAGCAGTTCTTC. Translation gives CASSPRTSVEQFF.

DNA of the CDR3: TGCGCCAGCAGTGCGGGTTTACACCCCACAGATACGCAGTATTTT. Translated: CASSAGLHPTDTQYF. The V call is TRBV10-1, the J call TRBJ2-3; no clear D. Trimming pared 4 bases from V and 2 bases from J, leaving 13 bases between. The CDR3 loop spans 15 amino acids. Germline V gives CDR1 WNHNN, CDR2 SYGVQD (reference sequence).

CDR3 in amino acids: CASSPIPWGQGYGYTF. DNA for the CDR3: TGTGCCAGTAGTCCTATCCCTTGGGGACAGGGGTATGGCTACACCTTC. The chain combines TRBV19 with TRBJ1-2; TRBD1 aligns across 10 bases. The germline V gene encodes CDR1 LNHDA and CDR2 SQIVND (reference sequence). The CDR3 totals 16 residues. Trimming removed 5 bases from V and 5 bases from J; junction bases left unmatched: 11. Drawing the rest from reference TRBV19 and TRBJ1-2, the complete variable domain is DGGITQSPKYLFRKEGQNVTLSCEQNLNHDAMYWYRQDPGQGLRLIYYSQIVNDFQKGDIAEGYSVSREKKESFPLTVTSAQKNPTAFYLCASSPIPWGQGYGYTFGSGTRLTVV.

The V call is TRBV9, the J call TRBJ1-2; 9 bases fit TRBD1. J gave up 1 base and V 0 bases, and 4 bases lay outside the gene matches. Germline-derived CDR1 and CDR2 are SGDLS and YYNGEE. The CDR3 covers 16 residues. CDR3 loop: CASSVDGTGINYGYTF. The CDR3 region has the DNA TGTGCCAGCAGCGTAGACGGGACAGGGATTAACTATGGCTACACCTTC.

This rearrangement joins TRBV18 to TRBJ2-7, with no clear D. Germline CDR1 KGHSH, CDR2 LQKENI. The CDR3 contains 16 residues. Trimming removed 0 bases from V and 0 bases from J, with 12 bases in between. The CDR3 DNA reads TGTGCCAGCTCACCACCGGGCAGAACAAGCTCCTACGAGCAGTACTTC. Translation: CASSPPGRTSSYEQYF.

In the case of this clone: One end of the junction varies from germline; a read error may be responsible. The genes are TRBV7-7 and TRBJ2-2; maybe TRBD1 (5 bases). The CDR3 loop spans 15 amino acids. Germline-derived CDR1 and CDR2 are SSHAT and FNYEAQ (reference sequence). In DNA, the CDR3 is TGTGCTAGCAGCTCCACGGACACCAACACCGGGGAGCTGTTTTTT. Its translation: CASSSTDTNTGELFF.

The CDR3, as DNA: TGTGCCAGCAGTGAGGACTCTACTCTGGCACAGCCCCAGCATTTT. Encoded protein: CASSEDSTLAQPQHF. The chain recombines TRBV2 with TRBJ1-5; D call uncertain. The CDR3 loop spans 15 amino acids. The V and J ends lost 3 bases and 7 bases respectively, with 16 bases between them. The germline gives CDR1 SNHLY, CDR2 FYNNEI.

The V call is TRBV7-8, the J call TRBJ2-5; possibly TRBD2 for D (5 bases). Trimming stripped 5 bases from V and 2 bases from J, with 15 bases between. CDR1 is SGHVS and CDR2 is FQNEAQ in the germline V gene. CDR3 length: 15 residues. The CDR3 DNA reads as TGTGCCAGCAGCCTCGCCGGTCGGAGGCAAGAGACCCAGTACTTC. As protein: CASSLAGRRQETQYF.

The rearrangement joins TRBV7-2 to TRBJ1-3; D is perhaps TRBD1 (6 bases). Germline CDR1 reads SGHTA; CDR2 reads FQGNSA. Trimming took off 5 bases at V and 4 bases at J, with 15 bases between the two ends. The CDR3 is 15 amino acids. CDR3 region: CASSATGSKGNTIYF. The CDR3 region has the DNA TGTGCCAGCAGCGCCACAGGGTCCAAGGGAAACACCATATATTTT. Based on the CDR3 plus reference TRBV7-2 and TRBJ1-3, the full variable domain is GAGVSQSPSNKVTEKGKDVELRCDPISGHTALYWYRQSLGQGLEFLIYFQGNSAPDKSGLPSDRFSAERTGGSVSTLTIQRTQQEDSAVYLCASSATGSKGNTIYFGEGSWLTVV.

The gene calls are TRBV7-9 and TRBJ2-7; D unresolved. V dropped 5 bases and J dropped 3 bases, with 17 bases sitting between them. Germline loops: CDR1 SEHNR, CDR2 FQNEAQ (reference sequence). The CDR3 is 15 residues long. The CDR3 reads CASSPSLSLGYEQYF. The CDR3 DNA sequence: TGTGCCAGCAGCCCTAGTTTGTCCCTCGGCTACGAGCAGTACTTC. Full variable domain (outside the CDR3, taken from reference TRBV7-9 and TRBJ2-7): DTGVSQNPRHKITKRGQNVTFRCDPISEHNRLYWYRQTLGQGPEFLTYFQNEAQLEKSRLLSDRFSAERPKGSFSTLEIQRTEQGDSAMYLCASSPSLSLGYEQYFGPGTRLTVT.

The chain uses TRBV7-9 and TRBJ1-1, with 7 positions matching TRBD1. This CDR3 has 13 amino acids. J gave up 7 bases and V 2 bases, and 4 bases lay outside the gene matches. Germline V CDR1 and CDR2: SEHNR, FQNEAQ (reference sequence). CDR3 in amino acids: CASSLTGANEAFF. In nucleotides, the CDR3 is TGTGCCAGCAGCTTAACAGGGGCGAATGAAGCTTTCTTT.

The gene calls are TRBV7-9 and TRBJ2-3; 9 bases match TRBD2. Germline V CDR1 and CDR2: SEHNR, FQNEAQ (reference sequence). V lost 8 bases to trimming and J lost 8 bases; unmatched junction nucleotides: 5. The CDR3 is 12 amino acids. This CDR3 is CASGTSRLTQYF. The CDR3 bases are TGTGCCAGCGGGACTAGCCGCCTTACGCAGTATTTT.

Here the CDR3 reads CASSGAASSYEQYF. The CDR3 region has the DNA TGTGCCAGCAGCGGAGCAGCGAGCTCCTACGAGCAGTACTTC. The rearrangement links TRBV6-1 to TRBJ2-7, with D hard to call. CDR1 MNHNS and CDR2 SASEGT come from the germline V gene. The V gene lost 6 bases and the J gene lost 0 bases, with 12 bases spanning the gap. The length of the CDR3 is 14 residues.

The rearrangement uses TRBV10-3 and TRBJ2-2; no clear D. This CDR3 is built from 16 residues. Germline-derived CDR1 and CDR2 are ENHRY and SYGVKD. The V gene lost 0 bases and the J gene lost 4 bases, with 12 bases spanning the gap. The CDR3 protein is CAISESRGEFTGELFF. CDR3 DNA: TGTGCCATCAGTGAGTCGAGAGGAGAATTCACCGGGGAGCTGTTTTTT.